The next 28 T cell receptor beta chains were all read from a single sample in a study of persistence of HIV-infected CD4 T cells. This was the immunoSEQ version 4 assay in survey mode. Sequencing used immunoSEQ multiplex PCR; TCRdb keeps in-frame clones, though not all of them. The data show about 46,000 clones, around 89% seen once. No antigens are known for them. Anti-CD3/anti-CD28 beads served as a nonspecific positive control stimulus. Sorting selected CD4+ T cells upregulating both CD40 ligand and CD69. This material consisted of CD4+ T cells sorted from PBMCs after roughly 17-hour stimulation, taken from a patient who received antiretroviral therapy. These receptors were collected from an adult woman with HIV who was CMV-seropositive.

The rearrangement joins TRBV24-1 to TRBJ1-2; 9 nucleotides align to TRBD1. The CDR3 runs to 15 residues. Trimming cost V 4 bases and J 2 bases; bases outside gene matches: 4. Germline V CDR1 and CDR2: KGHDR, SFDVKD. The CDR3 here is CATSDPGTGNYGYTF. The CDR3 region has the DNA TGTGCCACCAGTGACCCCGGGACAGGGAACTATGGCTACACCTTC.

This chain connects TRBV6-1 to TRBJ2-3; TRBD1 matches at 7 bases. Germline V CDR1 and CDR2: MNHNS, SASEGT. After removal of 1 base from V and 4 bases from J, the junction contained 11 bases not matched to a gene. This CDR3 region has 17 residues. CDR3 protein: CASSEGWGTEGADTQYF. In nucleotides, the CDR3 is TGTGCCAGCAGTGAAGGGTGGGGGACAGAGGGGGCAGATACGCAGTATTTT.

The genes are TRBV19 and TRBJ1-1; unclear D gene. Trimming pared 2 bases from V and 4 bases from J, leaving 17 bases between. The V gene's germline CDR1 is LNHDA and CDR2 SQIVND (reference sequence). CDR3 size: 16 residues. The CDR3 region has the DNA TGTGCCAGTAGTATAAGCGCGGGAAGGGTGGGCACTGAAGCTTTCTTT. Its protein is CASSISAGRVGTEAFF.

This clone was seen more than once but under ten times. The chain links TRBV10-3 to TRBJ1-4; tentatively, D is TRBD1 (6 bases). CDR3 length: 14 amino acids. V lost 2 bases and J lost 7, with 11 bases in between. Germline lookup yields CDR1 ENHRY and CDR2 SYGVKD. CDR3 region: CAISETGRSEKLFF. CDR3 sequence (DNA): TGTGCCATCAGTGAGACAGGGAGGAGTGAAAAACTGTTTTTT.

This chain links TRBV19 with TRBJ1-5; TRBD1 matches 10 bases. The CDR3 extends over 15 amino acids. After removal of 6 bases from V and 9 bases from J, the junction contained 11 bases not matched to a gene. Germline CDR1 is LNHDA and CDR2 is SQIVND (reference sequence). The CDR3 region is CASRPPGQGIRPQHF. The CDR3 DNA follows: TGTGCCAGTAGGCCTCCGGGACAGGGGATTAGGCCCCAGCATTTT.

The chain has TRBV11-2 and TRBJ2-5, with D perhaps assigned TRBD1 or TRBD2 (5 bases each). The CDR3 has 15 amino acids. Germline CDR1 is SGHAT and CDR2 is FQNNGV. The V and J ends lost 0 bases and 6 bases respectively, with 14 bases between them. In DNA, the CDR3 is TGTGCCAGCAGCTTAGATCCTAGGCAGGGACAGACCCAGTACTTC. It specifies CASSLDPRQGQTQYF.

The chain joins TRBV28 to TRBJ1-4; 9 positions match TRBD1. The V gene's germline CDR1 is MDHEN and CDR2 SYDVKM. This CDR3 region has 15 residues. Germline trimming cut 5 bases from V and 4 bases from J; bases unmatched to any gene: 5. The CDR3 here is CASSQTGGGNEKLFF. CDR3 DNA: TGTGCCAGCAGTCAGACAGGGGGGGGTAATGAAAAACTGTTTTTT.

This rearrangement joins TRBV7-9 to TRBJ1-2; D not resolved. From germline, CDR1 is SEHNR and CDR2 FQNEAQ (reference sequence). The CDR3 length is 19 residues. The V and J ends lost 2 bases and 6 bases respectively, with 28 bases between them. This chain's CDR3 is CASSLPKQASRLGRDGYTF. CDR3 coding DNA: TGTGCCAGCAGCTTACCGAAGCAGGCCTCAAGGTTAGGACGGGATGGCTACACCTTC.

This clone was detected a few times. This chain joins TRBV3-1 (or the pseudogene TRBV3-2) and TRBJ1-2; D gene ambiguous. This CDR3 contains 14 residues. The V end was cut by 3 bases, the J end by 4 bases, with 12 bases between. Germline V gene sequence: CDR1 LGHDT, CDR2 YNNKEL (reference sequence). Here the CDR3 DNA reads TGTGCCAGCAGCCAGGCTGACACCATCTATGGCTACACCTTC. Translated, it gives CASSQADTIYGYTF.

The rearrangement joins TRBV25-1 to TRBJ1-6, with D possibly matching TRBD1 (5 bases). This CDR3 has 15 residues. Germline values: CDR1 MGHDK, CDR2 SYGVNS. V lost 4 bases, J lost 7 bases, and 14 bases lay in between. The CDR3 region is CASSGRLQGNSPLHF. The CDR3 DNA reads as TGTGCCAGCAGTGGGAGACTTCAGGGAAATTCACCCCTCCACTTT. The variable domain in full, with the rest retrieved from reference TRBV25-1 and TRBJ1-6, is EADIYQTPRYLVIGTGKKITLECSQTMGHDKMYWYQQDPGMELHLIHYSYGVNSTEKGDLSSESTVSRIRTEHFPLTLESARPSHTSQYLCASSGRLQGNSPLHFGNGTRLTVT.

V gene TRBV19 combines with J gene TRBJ1-5; 8 bases line up with TRBD1. This CDR3 spans 17 amino acids. The germline V gene encodes CDR1 LNHDA and CDR2 SQIVND (reference sequence). V gave up 4 bases and J gave up 1 base; unmatched junction bases: 9. The CDR3 sequence is CASSRAGGLGSNQPQHF. CDR3 in DNA: TGTGCCAGTAGTAGGGCAGGGGGCCTTGGGAGCAATCAGCCCCAGCATTTT.

The sample holds one count of this clone. This sequence joins TRBV2 and TRBJ2-2; TRBD1 matches at 7 bases. The CDR3 contains 15 residues. The V gene end was trimmed by 7 bases and the J gene end by 5 bases; junction bases not matched to a gene: 10. Germline CDR1 SNHLY, CDR2 FYNNEI. The CDR3 protein is CASNPRGRGTGELFF. The CDR3 DNA is TGTGCCAGCAATCCGAGGGGGCGAGGAACCGGGGAGCTGTTTTTT.

The rearrangement uses TRBV7-2 and TRBJ1-2, with 9 bases lining up with TRBD1. Germline CDR1 and CDR2: SGHTA and FQGNSA. The CDR3 has 12 residues. Trimming at V came to 5 bases and at J to 10 bases, leaving 5 bases not matched to a gene. The CDR3 region is CASSPRTGDYTF. The CDR3 region has the DNA TGTGCCAGCAGCCCAAGGACAGGGGACTACACCTTC.

V and J are TRBV29-1 and TRBJ2-7; D call uncertain. The V and J ends lost 5 bases and 7 bases respectively, with 12 bases between them. This CDR3 is built from 11 residues. Germline values: CDR1 SQVTM, CDR2 ANQGSEA. The DNA for the CDR3 is TGCAGCGTTTCCCTCCCCGGGGAGCAGTACTTC. Protein product: CSVSLPGEQYF.

A single count supports this clone. The genes are TRBV2 and TRBJ2-7; no definite D call. The length of the CDR3 is 13 residues. V was trimmed by 10 bases and J by 1 base, leaving 14 bases between them. Germline assignment: CDR1 SNHLY and CDR2 FYNNEI. The CDR3 region has the DNA TGTGCCACCTGGAATCCCGAATCCTACGAGCAGTACTTC. It codes for CATWNPESYEQYF.

The chain is built from TRBV27 and TRBJ1-2, with D possibly being TRBD1 (5 bases). V dropped 8 bases and J dropped 3 bases, with 16 bases sitting between them. The CDR3 is made up of 14 amino acids. Germline V CDR1 and CDR2: MNHEY, SMNVEV (reference sequence). CDR3 loop: CASSRAGPYYGYTF. CDR3 nucleotides: TGTGCCAGCTCTCGGGCAGGGCCCTACTATGGCTACACCTTC.

Only a few counts were recorded for this clone. V usage is TRBV3-1 (or the pseudogene TRBV3-2) and J usage is TRBJ1-6; 8 bases agree with TRBD1. This CDR3 comprises 14 residues. After removal of 8 bases from V and 6 bases from J, the junction contained 6 bases not matched to a gene. In germline, CDR1 is LGHDT, CDR2 YNNKEL (reference sequence). CDR3 residues: CASCTGGGNSPLHF. The CDR3 DNA is TGTGCCAGCTGCACAGGGGGTGGTAATTCACCCCTCCACTTT.

The gene calls are TRBV5-5 and TRBJ2-5; the D gene is possibly TRBD2 (6 bases). CDR1 is SGHKS, CDR2 YYEKEE, per germline (reference sequence). CDR3 size: 14 residues. V lost 2 bases, J lost 5 bases, and 13 bases lay in between. In DNA, the CDR3 is TGTGCCAGCAGCTTACGTCCCCGGGAGGAGACCCAGTACTTC. It encodes CASSLRPREETQYF.

The V and J genes are TRBV27 and TRBJ2-4; 7 bases fit TRBD2. The germline CDR1 and CDR2 sequences are MNHEY and SMNVEV (reference sequence). CDR3 length equals 13 residues. V shed 10 bases and J 4 bases; nucleotides not matched to a gene: 7. CDR3 DNA: TGTGCCACCAAGGGCGGGAGTAAAAACATTCAGTACTTC. Translation: CATKGGSKNIQYF.

V and J are TRBV29-1 and TRBJ2-1; 10 bases align to TRBD2. This CDR3 comprises 11 residues. The germline V gene has CDR1 SQVTM and CDR2 ANQGSEA. The V gene end was trimmed by 7 bases and the J gene end by 10 bases; junction bases not matched to a gene: 4. CDR3 sequence: CSAAGGNEQFF. CDR3 DNA: TGCAGCGCAGCGGGGGGGAACGAGCAGTTCTTC.

The chain employs TRBV5-1 and TRBJ1-1; 12 bases map to TRBD1. Germline trimming cut 5 bases from V and 5 bases from J; bases unmatched to any gene: 4. Germline lookup yields CDR1 SGHRS and CDR2 YFSETQ. CDR3 length equals 14 residues. Here the CDR3 DNA reads TGCGCCAGCAGTTGGGACAGGGGGCTTACTGAAGCTTTCTTT. This codes for CASSWDRGLTEAFF.

The chain uses TRBV18 and TRBJ1-1; D uncertain. Germline CDR1 is KGHSH and CDR2 is LQKENI. This CDR3 is 13 amino acids long. Trimming removed 5 bases at V and 0 bases at J, with 7 bases between. Written as DNA, the CDR3 is TGTGCCAGCTCAATCAACGTGAACACTGAAGCTTTCTTT. This codes for CASSINVNTEAFF. Together with reference TRBV18 and TRBJ1-1, the CDR3 gives the full variable domain: NAGVMQNPRHLVRRRGQEARLRCSPMKGHSHVYWYRQLPEEGLKFMVYLQKENIIDESGMPKERFSAEFPKEGPSILRIQQVVRGDSAAYFCASSINVNTEAFFGQGTRLTVV.

This chain connects TRBV28 to TRBJ1-5; D remains ambiguous. The CDR3 spans 15 residues. Germline V gene lookup returns CDR1 MDHEN and CDR2 SYDVKM. V was shortened by 4 bases and J by 0 bases, with 10 bases between the two germline ends. CDR3 amino acids: CASSSPAYSNQPQHF. The CDR3 DNA follows: TGTGCCAGCAGTTCTCCGGCTTATAGCAATCAGCCCCAGCATTTT.

The chain carries TRBV2 and TRBJ1-1; D not resolved. The CDR3 is 12 residues long. The germline CDR1 and CDR2 sequences are SNHLY and FYNNEI. Trimming shortened V by 5 bases and J by 0 bases, and 4 bases separated the two germline ends. CDR3 in DNA: TGTGCCAGCAGTCTAGTGAACACTGAAGCTTTCTTT. Protein sequence: CASSLVNTEAFF.

CDR3 coding DNA: TGTGCCAGCAGCTCCCTACTGGCGGGGAACACTGAAGCTTTCTTT. It yields the protein CASSSLLAGNTEAFF. The rearrangement links TRBV5-4 to TRBJ1-1; D ambiguous. Germline V gives CDR1 SGHNT, CDR2 YYREEE (reference sequence). The CDR3 contains 15 residues. The ends were cut back, 3 bases at V and 1 base at J, with 13 bases in the middle. Supplemented by reference TRBV5-4 and TRBJ1-1, the full variable domain reads ETGVTQSPTHLIKTRGQQVTLRCSSQSGHNTVSWYQQALGQGPQFIFQYYREEENGRGNFPPRFSGLQFPNYSSELNVNALELDDSALYLCASSSLLAGNTEAFFGQGTRLTVV.

The chain joins TRBV25-1 to TRBJ2-7; no clear D. This CDR3 has 16 residues. Germline CDR1 MGHDK, CDR2 SYGVNS. Trimming stripped 2 bases from V and 4 bases from J, with 18 bases between. CDR3 region: CASSEGPGPRIYEQYF. As DNA, the CDR3 is TGTGCCAGCAGTGAAGGACCGGGCCCCAGAATTTACGAGCAGTACTTC.

The rearrangement links TRBV24-1 to TRBJ1-4, with D hard to call. This CDR3 contains 17 residues. The germline CDR1 and CDR2 sequences are KGHDR and SFDVKD. The V end was cut by 4 bases, the J end by 8 bases, with 22 bases between. The CDR3 sequence is CATSDSPGSLWGEKLFF. The DNA of the CDR3 is TGTGCCACCAGTGACTCACCTGGGTCTTTATGGGGAGAAAAACTGTTTTTT.

This chain joins TRBV19 and TRBJ1-5, with unresolved D. The CDR3 contains 14 residues. V lost 0 bases and J 4 bases, leaving 7 bases between the germline ends. Germline V gives CDR1 LNHDA, CDR2 SQIVND (reference sequence). CDR3: CASSIDTGNQPQHF. Here the CDR3 DNA reads TGTGCCAGTAGTATAGATACGGGGAATCAGCCCCAGCATTTT.